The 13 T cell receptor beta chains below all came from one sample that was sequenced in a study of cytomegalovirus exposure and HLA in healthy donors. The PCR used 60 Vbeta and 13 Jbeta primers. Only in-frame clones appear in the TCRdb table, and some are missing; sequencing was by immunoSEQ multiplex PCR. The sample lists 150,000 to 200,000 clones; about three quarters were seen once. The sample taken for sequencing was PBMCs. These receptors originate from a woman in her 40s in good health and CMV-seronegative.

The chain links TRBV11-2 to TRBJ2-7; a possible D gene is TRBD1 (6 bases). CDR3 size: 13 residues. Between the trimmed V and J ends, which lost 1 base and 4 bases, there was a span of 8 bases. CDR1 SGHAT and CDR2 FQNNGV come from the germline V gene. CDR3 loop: CASSLGGQYEQYF. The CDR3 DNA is TGTGCCAGCAGCTTAGGGGGGCAGTACGAGCAGTACTTC.

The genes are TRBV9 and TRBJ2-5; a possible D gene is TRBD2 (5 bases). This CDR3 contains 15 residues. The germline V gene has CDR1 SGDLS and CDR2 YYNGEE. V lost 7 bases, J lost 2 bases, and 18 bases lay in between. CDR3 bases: TGTGCCAGCGGACTGGGATTTCAAGTTCAAGAGACCCAGTACTTC. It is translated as CASGLGFQVQETQYF.

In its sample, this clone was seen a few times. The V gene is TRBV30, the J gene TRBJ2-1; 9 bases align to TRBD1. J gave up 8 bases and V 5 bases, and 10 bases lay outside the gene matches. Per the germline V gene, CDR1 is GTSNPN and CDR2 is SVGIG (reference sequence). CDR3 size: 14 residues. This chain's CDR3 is CAWGLWTGVHEQFF. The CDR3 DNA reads TGTGCCTGGGGGCTTTGGACAGGGGTCCATGAGCAGTTCTTC.

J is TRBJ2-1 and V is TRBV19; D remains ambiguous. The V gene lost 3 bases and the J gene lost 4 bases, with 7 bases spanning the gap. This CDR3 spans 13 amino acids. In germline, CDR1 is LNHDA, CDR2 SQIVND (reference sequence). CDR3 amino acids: CASSMNLYNEQFF. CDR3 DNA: TGTGCCAGTAGTATGAACTTATACAATGAGCAGTTCTTC.

CDR3 sequence reads: CASSPKGQSSYNEQFF. The CDR3 DNA reads TGTGCCAGCAGCCCCAAAGGACAGAGCTCCTACAATGAGCAGTTCTTC. The V call is TRBV11-3, the J call TRBJ2-1, with TRBD1 as a possible D gene (6 bases). The V gene's germline CDR1 is SGHNT and CDR2 YENEEA. V was shortened by 5 bases and J by 0 bases, with 14 bases between the two germline ends. The CDR3 has 16 amino acids.

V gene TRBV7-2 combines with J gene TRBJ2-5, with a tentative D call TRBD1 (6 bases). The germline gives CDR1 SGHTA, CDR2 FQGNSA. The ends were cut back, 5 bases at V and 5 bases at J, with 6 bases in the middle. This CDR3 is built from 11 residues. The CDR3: CASSTGETQYF. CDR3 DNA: TGTGCCAGCAGCACAGGGGAGACCCAGTACTTC.

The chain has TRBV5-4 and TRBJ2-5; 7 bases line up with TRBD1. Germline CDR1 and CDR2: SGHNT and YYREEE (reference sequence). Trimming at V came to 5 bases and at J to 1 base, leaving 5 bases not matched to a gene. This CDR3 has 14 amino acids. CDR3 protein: CASSRRQGQETQYF. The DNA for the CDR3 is TGTGCCAGCAGTCGTCGACAGGGCCAAGAGACCCAGTACTTC. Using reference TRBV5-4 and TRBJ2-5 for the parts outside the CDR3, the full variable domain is ETGVTQSPTHLIKTRGQQVTLRCSSQSGHNTVSWYQQALGQGPQFIFQYYREEENGRGNFPPRFSGLQFPNYSSELNVNALELDDSALYLCASSRRQGQETQYFGPGTRLLVL.

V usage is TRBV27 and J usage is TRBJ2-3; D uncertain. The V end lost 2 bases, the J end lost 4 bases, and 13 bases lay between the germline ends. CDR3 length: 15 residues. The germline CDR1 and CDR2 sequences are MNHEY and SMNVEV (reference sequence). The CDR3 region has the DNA TGTGCCAGCAGTTTAAGGTTGGGTGGGCCAGATACGCAGTATTTT. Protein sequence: CASSLRLGGPDTQYF.

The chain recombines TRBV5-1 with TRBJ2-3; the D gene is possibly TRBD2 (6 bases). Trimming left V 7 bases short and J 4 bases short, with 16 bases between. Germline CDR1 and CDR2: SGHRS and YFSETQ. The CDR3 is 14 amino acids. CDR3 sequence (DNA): TGCGCCAGCGTAGACCGGCGGGGCTCAGATACGCAGTATTTT. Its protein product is CASVDRRGSDTQYF.

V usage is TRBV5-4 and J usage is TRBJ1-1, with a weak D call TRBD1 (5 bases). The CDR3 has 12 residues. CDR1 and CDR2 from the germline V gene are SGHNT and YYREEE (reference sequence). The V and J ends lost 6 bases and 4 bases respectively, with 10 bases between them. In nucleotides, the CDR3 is TGTGCCAGCATCAAAGACAGCACTGAAGCTTTCTTT. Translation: CASIKDSTEAFF.

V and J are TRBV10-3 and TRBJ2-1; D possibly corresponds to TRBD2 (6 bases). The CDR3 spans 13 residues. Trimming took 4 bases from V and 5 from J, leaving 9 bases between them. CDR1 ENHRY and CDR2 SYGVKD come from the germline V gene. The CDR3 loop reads CAISGTMNNEQFF. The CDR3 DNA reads TGTGCCATCAGTGGGACTATGAACAATGAGCAGTTCTTC.

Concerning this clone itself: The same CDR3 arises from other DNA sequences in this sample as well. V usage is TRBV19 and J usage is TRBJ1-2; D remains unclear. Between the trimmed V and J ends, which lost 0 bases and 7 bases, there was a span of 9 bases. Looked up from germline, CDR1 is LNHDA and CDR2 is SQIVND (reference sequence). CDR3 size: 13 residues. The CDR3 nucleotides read TGTGCCAGTAGTATAGATCGTGTCGGTGGCTACACCTTC. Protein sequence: CASSIDRVGGYTF.

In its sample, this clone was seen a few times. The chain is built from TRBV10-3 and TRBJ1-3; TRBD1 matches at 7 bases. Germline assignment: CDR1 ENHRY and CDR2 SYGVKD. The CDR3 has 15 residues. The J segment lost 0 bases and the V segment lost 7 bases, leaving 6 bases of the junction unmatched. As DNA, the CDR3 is TGTGCCATCATGCGGACAGGAACCTCTGGAAACACCATATATTTT. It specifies CAIMRTGTSGNTIYF.